This T cell receptor beta chain was captured in a study of T-cell memory formation after mild COVID-19. MiXCR was run by TCRdb on the 5' RACE reads, yielding one entry per CDR3 protein. The profile covers approximately 570,000 distinct CDR3 sequences, with about 20% appearing a single time and 12% taken by the ten largest. V lost 1 base to trimming and J lost 5 bases; unmatched junction nucleotides: 4. The germline V gene has CDR1 LGHDT and CDR2 YNNKEL (reference sequence). This CDR3 has 14 residues. In this sample, this clonotype turned up a few times. This TCR came from an adult woman who had mild COVID-19 (a few samples of this study predate the infection). Cell type and time point are not known. The sample taken for sequencing was PBMCs or a T cell subset sorted from them (not recorded which). V is TRBV3-1 and J is TRBJ2-7, with 8 bases lining up with TRBD1. CDR3 in amino acids: CASSQVDRDDEQYF. The CDR3 region has the DNA TGTGCCAGCAGCCAAGTGGACAGGGACGACGAGCAGTACTTC.